This TCR beta chain was retrieved from a study of T cells expressing NK-cell markers (TCRdb year 2020). About the investigation overall: Three sorted T-cell subsets (CD3+CD56+NKG2C+, CD3+CD56+NKG2C- and CD3+CD56-NKG2C+) from roughly 8 donors had their TCR beta-chain repertoires profiled. Among the eight sequenced donors, seven were HCMV-seropositive and one was HCMV-seronegative. The eight sequenced donors were randomly selected healthy volunteers, three men and five women. Illumina HiSeq 2000/2500, MiSeq or NextSeq was used to sequence libraries as 2 x 150 bp reads.

The instrument given in TCRdb is Illumina HiSeq 2000. The TCR beta cDNA libraries were made using 5'RACE template switching, a step that added both a universal primer site and unique molecular identifiers. cDNA synthesis was primed from the TCR beta constant segment, followed by two successive PCR amplification steps. In the source study's methods: MIGEC was used to demultiplex reads and group reads by UMI, and MiTCR was used to assemble and quantify clonotypes. To exclude erroneous sequences, any TCR cDNA sequence not supported by at least two reads was discarded. The tcR package was used for downstream repertoire analysis, and clonotypes were matched across fractions by CDR3 nucleotide sequence plus V segment. VDJmatch was used to annotate antigen specificity against VDJdb, with one amino acid substitution allowed in CDR3. The reads, reprocessed by TCRdb, yield one row per CDR3 protein sequence and no DNA. The V and J calls and clone size come from TCRdb's table, not from the authors' own analysis. This sample's listing comprises roughly 180,000 distinct CDR3 sequences. Of the sample, roughly 20% falls within the top ten clones.

Including the terminal cysteine and phenylalanine, the CDR3 comprises 12 residues. No DNA accompanies this entry. Based on the germline V gene (reference sequence), the CDR1 and CDR2 sequences are DFQATT and SNEGSKA. To determine HCMV serostatus, a commercial ELISA kit was used to detect HCMV-specific IgG in serum. Peripheral blood mononuclear cells were isolated from blood by Ficoll density gradient centrifugation. Regarding this clonotype: Its cognate antigen has yet to be identified.

What the research found in general, with its limitations: Those dominant clonotypes were again the most abundant among CD3+CD56-NKG2C+ cells in several donors, at roughly 25-60.1%. In over five donors, the dominant CD3+CD56+NKG2C+ clonotypes were among the top 10 CD8+ clonotypes and accounted for roughly 1.0-8% of CD8+ T cells. It remained unclear whether the expanded NKG2C-expressing T cell clones were specific for HCMV antigens.

The TCR originated in a woman between 18 and 69 years old in good health. The chain links TRBV20-1 with TRBJ1-5. Sequenced material: blood T cells: a sorted CD56 or NKG2C T cell subset, CD4+ or CD8+ T cells, or bulk PBMC T cells (not recorded which). Here the CDR3 is given as CSARGQYQPQHF.